This T cell receptor beta chain was profiled in a study of shared clonotypes between healthy human individuals. Roughly 200 ng DNA, about 33,000 T cell genomes, went into each sorted-subset replicate PCR. Clones were sequenced by immunoSEQ multiplex PCR, and TCRdb holds only the in-frame ones, with some missing. The table shows about 2.1 million clones, with roughly 91% occurring only once. The V end was cut by 7 bases, the J end by 4 bases, with 14 bases between. Germline V gene data show CDR1 as ENHRY and CDR2 as SYGVKD. There are 13 residues in the CDR3. Positively selected for CCR7, the CD45RO-negative cells used as naive CD8 cells excluded terminally differentiated effector memory CD45RA+ cells.

This sequence joins TRBV10-3 and TRBJ2-7; D is tentatively TRBD1 or TRBD2 (5 bases each). The specimen sequenced was naive CD8+ T cells from PBMCs. This receptor was taken from a young man in good health. Some clones in this sample may be carry-over from other donors' samples. The CDR3 DNA reads TGTGCCATCACCGCCGGGACCCCTTACGAGCAGTACTTC. This gives the protein CAITAGTPYEQYF.